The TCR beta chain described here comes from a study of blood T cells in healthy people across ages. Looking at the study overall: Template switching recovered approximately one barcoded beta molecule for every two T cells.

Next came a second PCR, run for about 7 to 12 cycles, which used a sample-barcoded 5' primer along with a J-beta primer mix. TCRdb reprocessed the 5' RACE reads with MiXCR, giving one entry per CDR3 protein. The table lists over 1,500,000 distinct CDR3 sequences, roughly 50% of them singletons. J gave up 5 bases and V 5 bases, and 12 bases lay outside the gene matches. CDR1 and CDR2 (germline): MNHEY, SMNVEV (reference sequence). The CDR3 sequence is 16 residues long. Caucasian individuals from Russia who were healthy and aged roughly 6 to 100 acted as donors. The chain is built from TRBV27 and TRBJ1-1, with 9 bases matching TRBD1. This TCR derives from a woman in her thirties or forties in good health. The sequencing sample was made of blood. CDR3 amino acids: CASSVLKGTGRTEAFF. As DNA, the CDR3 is TGTGCCAGCAGTGTACTGAAAGGGACAGGGCGGACTGAAGCTTTCTTT.